This T cell receptor beta chain was sequenced for a study of blood T cells in healthy people across ages. Overall study findings and caveats: Researchers judged that diversity estimates from one million T cells fell short of true values.

A word on this clonotype: What it binds is not known.

Per sample, a minimum of 6 million PBMCs were isolated. The use of a sample-barcoded 5' primer and a J-beta primer mix characterized a second PCR of roughly 6 to 11 cycles. Using its own MiXCR run on the 5' RACE reads, TCRdb lists one record per CDR3 protein. The sample has about 620,000 distinct CDR3 sequences, about 21% seen once. The V end lost 6 bases, the J end lost 3 bases, and 8 bases lay between the germline ends. The germline CDR1 and CDR2 sequences are MDHEN and SYDVKM. This CDR3 has 13 residues. This TCR was sampled from an older man in good health. The source material was blood. This chain uses TRBV28 with TRBJ2-2; D is undetermined. The CDR3 DNA sequence: TGTGCCAGCAGACTCTATGACACCGGGGAGCTGTTTTTT. Translated: CASRLYDTGELFF.